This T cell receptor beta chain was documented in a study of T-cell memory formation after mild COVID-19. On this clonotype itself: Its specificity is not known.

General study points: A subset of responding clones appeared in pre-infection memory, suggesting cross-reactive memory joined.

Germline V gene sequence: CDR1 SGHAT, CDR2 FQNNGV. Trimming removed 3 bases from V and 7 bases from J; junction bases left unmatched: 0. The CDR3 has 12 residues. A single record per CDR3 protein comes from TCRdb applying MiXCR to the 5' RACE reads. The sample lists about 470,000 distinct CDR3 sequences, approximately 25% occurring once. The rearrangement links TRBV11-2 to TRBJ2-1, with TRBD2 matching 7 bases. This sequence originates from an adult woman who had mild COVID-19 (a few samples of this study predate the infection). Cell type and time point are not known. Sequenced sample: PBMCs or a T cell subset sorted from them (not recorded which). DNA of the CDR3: TGTGCCAGCAGCTTTAGCGGGAATGAGCAGTTCTTC. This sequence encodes CASSFSGNEQFF.